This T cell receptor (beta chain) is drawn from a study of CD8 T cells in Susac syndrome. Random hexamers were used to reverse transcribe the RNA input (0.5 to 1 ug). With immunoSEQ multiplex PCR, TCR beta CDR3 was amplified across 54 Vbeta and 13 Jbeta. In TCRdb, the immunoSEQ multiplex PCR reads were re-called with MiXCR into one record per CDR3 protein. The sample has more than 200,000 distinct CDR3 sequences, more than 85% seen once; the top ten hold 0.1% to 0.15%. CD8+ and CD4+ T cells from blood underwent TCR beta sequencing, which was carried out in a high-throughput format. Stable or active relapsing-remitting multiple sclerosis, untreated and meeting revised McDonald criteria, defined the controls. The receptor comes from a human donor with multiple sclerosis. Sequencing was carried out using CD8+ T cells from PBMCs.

CDR3: CASSDPGEMNTEAFF. As DNA, the CDR3 is TGCGCCAGCAGTGACCCAGGGGAAATGAACACTGAAGCTTTCTTT. The chain links TRBV10-2 to TRBJ1-1; possibly TRBD1 for D (6 bases). From germline, CDR1 is WSHSY and CDR2 SAAADI. Between the trimmed V and J ends, which lost 3 bases and 0 bases, there was a span of 11 bases. The CDR3 totals 15 residues.